What follows are 11 T cell receptor beta chains derived from one specimen sequenced in a study of kidney transplant recipient with SARS-CoV-2 infection (dated by TCRdb to about 2021). The label giving this sample's time point can be read as: pre-pandemic baseline sample and day 111 after first positive SARS-CoV-2 test. The sequencer listed for this sample is Illumina MiSeq. In-frame beta chains were kept once TCRdb had trimmed the public reads at Q25 with fastp and called clones with MiXCR. Merged by CDR3 protein, the rows form single entries marked with the most common genes and DNA. The sample table records roughly 250,000 distinct CDR3 sequences; under 30% of these occur just once. Under 7.5% of the sample rests with the top ten. The source was a blood sample, collected at baseline and on approximately day 120 from a kidney transplant recipient. These receptors were taken from a male patient in his thirties who had COVID-19 and was a kidney transplant recipient. After a transplant, the graft donor may have provided part of the T cells.

This clonotype was seen a handful of times. The chain carries TRBV19 and TRBJ2-1; the D is unclear. The CDR3 is made up of 15 amino acids. Germline CDR1 reads LNHDA; CDR2 reads SQIVND (reference sequence). Trimming cost V 6 bases and J 2 bases, with 14 bases left between them. The CDR3, as DNA: TGTGCCAGTAGGGGTACGGCGGAAACCTACAATGAGCAGTTCTTC. Translating gives CASRGTAETYNEQFF.

This clonotype was observed a few times. J is TRBJ2-4 and V is TRBV7-2; D is perhaps TRBD2 (7 bases). In germline, CDR1 is SGHTA, CDR2 FQGNSA. V lost 2 bases and J 3 bases, leaving 11 bases between the germline ends. This CDR3 contains 15 residues. The CDR3 is CASSLIGGDKNIQYF. The CDR3 DNA sequence: TGTGCCAGCAGCTTAATAGGGGGGGACAAAAACATTCAGTACTTC.

A word on this clonotype: A much larger clonotype is one base distant, so this may be a read error. CDR3 bases: TGTGGCAGTGTGCAGCTTGATAGCCGAAAGACCTATGGCTACGCCTTC. Its translation: CGSVQLDSRKTYGYAF. The chain recombines TRBV8-2 with TRBJ1-2. TRBV8-2 is designated a pseudogene. The CDR3 has 16 residues.

This clonotype was observed many times. The V and J genes are TRBV6-1 and TRBJ2-5; 12 bases fit TRBD2. Germline CDR1 and CDR2: MNHNS and SASEGT. The CDR3 is 18 residues long. With V trimmed by 1 base and J by 4 bases, 10 bases remained unmatched. CDR3 protein: CASSEGELAGGIGETQYF. The CDR3 nucleotides read TGTGCCAGCAGTGAAGGAGAACTAGCGGGAGGTATAGGAGAGACCCAGTACTTC.

In its sample, this clonotype was seen a few times. The chain employs TRBV7-2 and TRBJ2-3; TRBD2 matches at 7 bases. CDR1 is SGHTA and CDR2 is FQGNSA in the germline V gene. J lost 0 bases, V lost 5 bases, and 5 bases had no gene match. The CDR3 extends over 15 amino acids. Written as DNA, the CDR3 is TGTGCCAGCAGCGGCCTAGCGGTTAGCACAGATACGCAGTATTTT. Translating gives CASSGLAVSTDTQYF.

The chain has TRBV6-2 or TRBV6-3 and TRBJ2-5; 7 bases map to TRBD1. The CDR3 runs 17 residues. V dropped 3 bases and J dropped 0; count of bases not matched to a gene: 10. Per germline, CDR1 MNHEY and CDR2 SVGEGT. The CDR3, as DNA: TGTGCCAGCAGTTATGGGGAGACAGGGATAAACCAAGAGACCCAGTACTTC. Amino acid sequence: CASSYGETGINQETQYF.

This clonotype was seen many times. One end of the junction is discordant with germline, which a read error may explain. The V and J genes are TRBV28 and TRBJ2-1, with D unclear. Germline values: CDR1 MDHEN, CDR2 SYDVKM. This CDR3 region has 12 residues. The CDR3 spells CASTLTYDEQFF. As DNA, the CDR3 is TGTGCCAGCACTCTGACCTACGATGAGCAGTTCTTC. The variable domain in full, with the rest retrieved from reference TRBV28 and TRBJ2-1, is DVKVTQSSRYLVKRTGEKVFLECVQDMDHENMFWYRQDPGLGLRLIYFSYDVKMKEKGDIPEGYSVSREKKERFSLILESASTNQTSMYLCASTLTYDEQFFGPGTRLTVL.

This clonotype appeared many times. The chain has TRBV19 and TRBJ1-1; unclear D gene. The CDR3 sequence is 14 residues long. Trimming removed 4 bases from V and 1 base from J, with 10 bases in between. The germline gives CDR1 LNHDA, CDR2 SQIVND (reference sequence). The CDR3 coding sequence is TGTGCCAGTAGTAAAGGCCGATCGAACACTGAAGCTTTCTTT. This codes for CASSKGRSNTEAFF.

With respect to this clonotype: A much larger clone differs by one base, so this may be a read error. The rearrangement joins TRBV6-5 to TRBJ1-1; a possible D gene is TRBD1 (6 bases). This CDR3 contains 15 residues. Germline values: CDR1 MNHEY, CDR2 SVGAGI. The CDR3 loop is CASRPGMQGYTKAFF. CDR3 bases: TGTGCCAGCAGACCAGGGATGCAGGGGTACACTAAAGCTTTCTTT.

As for this clonotype: The junction does not match germline at one end; this may be a read error. The chain uses TRBV11-1 and TRBJ2-5, with D maybe TRBD1 (6 bases). The CDR3 has 14 amino acids. Germline values: CDR1 SGHAT, CDR2 FQDESV (reference sequence). The CDR3 loop reads CTSNRQVGIETQYF. The CDR3 DNA reads TGTACCAGCAACCGACAGGTCGGGATTGAGACCCAGTACTTC.

About this clonotype itself: A much larger clone is a single base away; this may be a read error. The genes are TRBV2 and TRBJ2-2, with D possibly TRBD1 on 5 matching bases. Germline-derived CDR1 and CDR2 are SNHLY and FYNNEI. Trimming took off 1 base at V and 0 bases at J, with 9 bases between the two ends. CDR3 length equals 16 residues. This CDR3 reads CASSEDRTANTGELFF. The CDR3 nucleotides are TGTGCCAGCAGTGAAGACAGGACCGCGAACACCGGGGAGCTGTTTTTT.